This TCR beta chain was documented in a study of neurological immune-mediated disorders. For the sorted libraries, around 1 million CD4+ or CD8+ T cells were used. This clonotype has more than one count but fewer than ten. CDR1 is MNHEY, CDR2 SMNVEV, per germline (reference sequence). Unmatched junction bases numbered 8, after V lost 2 bases and J lost 7 bases. The CDR3 runs to 16 residues. Sequencing runs each generated in excess of 180 million TCR-beta sequences derived from 15-18 subjects. Via MiXCR, TCRdb re-called the 5' RACE reads, giving one row per CDR3 protein. Of approximately 41,000 distinct CDR3 sequences listed, more than 14% were seen once; the top ten hold about 3.6%.

This chain links TRBV27 with TRBJ2-2; 9 bases line up with TRBD1. Source material: CD4+ T cells from blood. This sequence originates from a woman aged 60-75 years with HTLV-1-associated myelopathy (HAM/TSP). This CDR3 is CASSLQGQGYHGELFF. For the CDR3, the DNA is TGTGCCAGCAGTTTACAAGGACAGGGGTATCACGGGGAGCTGTTTTTT.